These 25 T cell receptor beta chains originate from one sample sequenced in a study of cytomegalovirus exposure and HLA in healthy donors (dated by TCRdb to 2016 to 2017). The library relied on the immunoSEQ multiplex PCR assay. For the multiplex PCR, a mixture combining 60 forward primers for TCR Vbeta segments and 13 reverse primers for TCR Jbeta segments was used. In TCRdb, the immuneACCESS table is reduced to in-frame sequences with V and J assigned. These tables do not hold every clone; where another copy was compared, an unresolved V gene accounts for under half, and the others remain unexplained. This sample gives about 140,000 clones in total; 80% to 85% of them show up just once. Less than 1.5% of the sample is in the top ten clones. Sequenced sample: PBMCs. The origin of the receptors is a female donor in good health and CMV-seronegative.

The rearrangement joins TRBV9 to TRBJ2-5, with D perhaps matching TRBD2 (6 bases). Trimming left V 4 bases short and J 3 bases short, with 13 bases between. Germline V gene data show CDR1 as SGDLS and CDR2 as YYNGEE. The CDR3 covers 14 residues. As DNA, the CDR3 is TGTGCCAGCAGCCCCCGGAAGCGGGAAGAGACCCAGTACTTC. Translated: CASSPRKREETQYF.

CDR3 sequence reads: CASPTSGRPDTQYF. The DNA for the CDR3 is TGTGCCAGCCCGACTAGCGGGAGACCAGATACGCAGTATTTT. V usage is TRBV7-9 and J usage is TRBJ2-3, with TRBD2 matching over 12 bases. In germline, CDR1 is SEHNR, CDR2 FQNEAQ (reference sequence). V lost 8 bases to trimming and J lost 4 bases; unmatched junction nucleotides: 4. The CDR3 loop spans 14 amino acids.

As concerns this clone: Other DNA sequences of this sample code for an identical CDR3. This sequence joins TRBV5-1 and TRBJ2-1; 11 nucleotides align to TRBD2. The J segment lost 4 bases and the V segment lost 1 base, leaving 1 base of the junction unmatched. From germline, CDR1 is SGHRS and CDR2 YFSETQ. The CDR3 runs 15 residues. CDR3 in DNA: TGCGCCAGCAGCTTGTTAGCGGGAGGGTACAATGAGCAGTTCTTC. It codes for CASSLLAGGYNEQFF.

The V gene is TRBV5-1, the J gene TRBJ2-1; 12 nucleotides line up with TRBD2. The CDR3 sequence is 17 residues long. With V trimmed by 3 bases and J by 4 bases, 8 bases remained unmatched. The germline V gene has CDR1 SGHRS and CDR2 YFSETQ. The CDR3 loop reads CASSSRGTSGPYNEQFF. Written as DNA, the CDR3 is TGCGCCAGCAGCTCCCGTGGGACTAGCGGGCCTTACAATGAGCAGTTCTTC.

The table lists this clone with a count of one. The chain uses TRBV30 and TRBJ2-3; D is unclear. The CDR3 spans 14 residues. Trimming took 1 base from V and 2 from J, leaving 10 bases between them. Per the germline V gene, CDR1 is GTSNPN and CDR2 is SVGIG (reference sequence). The CDR3 protein is CAWSATRHTDTQYF. For the CDR3, the DNA is TGTGCCTGGAGTGCGACGCGACACACAGATACGCAGTATTTT.

The chain links TRBV15 to TRBJ2-1; the match to TRBD2 covers 8 bases. CDR3 size: 14 residues. Germline V lookup: CDR1 LNHNV, CDR2 YYDKDF (reference sequence). J gave up 12 bases and V 1 base, and 8 bases lay outside the gene matches. The chain's CDR3 is CATSRGGSGIGQFF. The CDR3 nucleotides are TGTGCCACCAGCAGAGGAGGTAGCGGGATAGGGCAGTTCTTC.

CDR3 sequence: CATSQEGYGYTF. The CDR3 region has the DNA TGTGCCACCAGCCAGGAAGGCTATGGCTACACCTTC. This rearrangement joins TRBV15 to TRBJ1-2; D gene ambiguous. CDR1 and CDR2 (germline): LNHNV, YYDKDF (reference sequence). The CDR3 sequence is 12 residues long. The V end was cut by 5 bases, the J end by 4 bases, with 8 bases between.

V usage is TRBV4-1 and J usage is TRBJ1-3; no clear D. Trimming cost V 3 bases and J 0 bases, with 15 bases left between them. The germline gives CDR1 MGHRA, CDR2 YSYEKL. CDR3 length: 17 residues. The CDR3 DNA reads as TGCGCCAGCAGCCACAACCCCGGTCCAAACTCTGGAAACACCATATATTTT. Amino acid sequence: CASSHNPGPNSGNTIYF.

V gene TRBV5-1 combines with J gene TRBJ2-1; D may be TRBD2 (6 bases). The CDR3 contains 15 residues. V was clipped by 2 bases and J by 0 bases, with 9 bases between them. The germline V gene encodes CDR1 SGHRS and CDR2 YFSETQ. The CDR3 nucleotides are TGCGCCAGCAGCTTTGCCGGGAGCTCCTACAATGAGCAGTTCTTC. Protein product: CASSFAGSSYNEQFF.

V is TRBV4-1 and J is TRBJ2-1; weak D call: TRBD2 (5 bases). Trimming pared 1 base from V and 1 base from J, leaving 8 bases between. The germline V gene encodes CDR1 MGHRA and CDR2 YSYEKL. This CDR3 is 15 amino acids long. The CDR3 is CASSQVTKSYNEQFF. The CDR3, as DNA: TGCGCCAGCAGCCAAGTGACTAAATCCTACAATGAGCAGTTCTTC.

This clone showed up just once. The DNA for the CDR3 is TGTGCCAGCTCCCCTGGCTTCCCCTACGAGCAGTACTTC. Translation: CASSPGFPYEQYF. The genes are TRBV18 and TRBJ2-7; D is undetermined. Germline CDR1 is KGHSH and CDR2 is LQKENI. V lost 6 bases to trimming and J lost 2 bases, with 11 bases between them. This CDR3 has 13 amino acids.

This clone was seen more than once but under ten times. The chain has TRBV6-5 and TRBJ1-1; no clear D gene. V lost 2 bases, J lost 6 bases, and 7 bases lay in between. The CDR3 length is 12 residues. Germline V gene lookup returns CDR1 MNHEY and CDR2 SVGAGI. The CDR3 DNA sequence: TGTGCCAGCAGTTACGAGGAACCTGAAGCTTTCTTT. It translates to CASSYEEPEAFF.

CDR3 amino acids: CASSVRTIRGTEAFF. Written as DNA, the CDR3 is TGTGCCAGCAGCGTACGGACTATTAGGGGCACTGAAGCTTTCTTT. This sequence joins TRBV25-1 and TRBJ1-1, with D possibly matching TRBD1 (5 bases). V lost 6 bases and J 4 bases, leaving 18 bases between the germline ends. Germline values: CDR1 MGHDK, CDR2 SYGVNS. This CDR3 has 15 amino acids.

The table lists this clone with a few counts. The chain employs TRBV5-1 and TRBJ2-7; 7 nucleotides line up with TRBD1. CDR1 SGHRS and CDR2 YFSETQ come from the germline V gene. The trim removed 5 bases at V and 3 bases at J, leaving 11 bases unmatched. The CDR3 is made up of 15 amino acids. The CDR3 is CASRLPGQLHYEQYF. DNA for the CDR3: TGCGCCAGCAGGCTGCCGGGACAGTTACACTACGAGCAGTACTTC.

The V gene is TRBV28, the J gene TRBJ2-7; 8 bases are shared with TRBD1. Germline trimming cut 0 bases from V and 3 bases from J; bases unmatched to any gene: 7. This CDR3 contains 16 residues. Germline values: CDR1 MDHEN, CDR2 SYDVKM. The CDR3 loop reads CASSLWGTGRDYEQYF. Written as DNA, the CDR3 is TGTGCCAGCAGTTTATGGGGGACAGGCAGGGACTACGAGCAGTACTTC.

V gene TRBV5-1 combines with J gene TRBJ2-5, with 9 bases identical to TRBD2. The V and J ends lost 0 bases and 5 bases, in that order; junction bases with no gene match: 5. Germline V CDR1 and CDR2: SGHRS, YFSETQ. The CDR3 is 15 amino acids. DNA for the CDR3: TGCGCCAGCAGCTTGGGAGCGGGAGGAGGGGAGACCCAGTACTTC. Protein: CASSLGAGGGETQYF.

The J gene is TRBJ1-2, the V gene TRBV28, with 7 bases matching TRBD1. Looked up from germline, CDR1 is MDHEN and CDR2 is SYDVKM. This CDR3 comprises 13 residues. With V trimmed by 5 bases and J by 4 bases, 4 bases remained unmatched. This CDR3 reads CASSGQVGYGYTF. The CDR3, as DNA: TGTGCCAGCAGTGGACAGGTCGGCTATGGCTACACCTTC.

This clone has just a few counts. V and J are TRBV6-5 and TRBJ1-5, with D possibly TRBD1 on 5 matching bases. The germline V gene has CDR1 MNHEY and CDR2 SVGAGI. The V and J ends lost 2 bases and 6 bases respectively, with 8 bases between them. The CDR3 is 13 residues long. The CDR3 DNA reads as TGTGCCAGCAGTTACCTGGGGGGTCAGCCCCAGCATTTT. This encodes CASSYLGGQPQHF.

The chain joins TRBV23-1 to TRBJ1-1; D gene uncertain. TRBV23-1 counts as an open reading frame of uncertain function. Trimming removed 6 bases from V and 1 base from J, with 18 bases in between. The CDR3 length is 16 residues. The CDR3 DNA reads as TGCGCCAGCAGAAACAAGGCCCGACTAGCGAACACTGAAGCTTTCTTT. Amino acids: CASRNKARLANTEAFF.

This clone was recorded once. The CDR3 sequence: CASSYQPAGGGTEAFF. CDR3 sequence (DNA): TGTGCCAGCAGTTACCAGCCGGCGGGAGGGGGCACTGAAGCTTTCTTT. The chain recombines TRBV6-5 with TRBJ1-1, with D maybe TRBD1 (6 bases). V was pared by 2 bases and J by 4 bases, with 17 bases between. This CDR3 is built from 16 residues. Germline-derived CDR1 and CDR2 are MNHEY and SVGAGI.

The chain joins TRBV6-5 to TRBJ2-2; a weak D match, TRBD2 (5 bases). V was cut by 7 bases and J by 5 bases, with 11 bases left in between. CDR3 size: 13 residues. Germline lookup yields CDR1 MNHEY and CDR2 SVGAGI. Here the CDR3 reads CASIRDRTGELFF. The CDR3 coding sequence is TGTGCCAGCATCCGGGATCGGACCGGGGAGCTGTTTTTT.

This chain links TRBV6-5 with TRBJ1-3; weak D call: TRBD1 (6 bases). V was cut by 10 bases and J by 2 bases, with 15 bases left in between. The CDR3 sequence is 14 residues long. The V gene's germline CDR1 is MNHEY and CDR2 SVGAGI. CDR3 amino acids: CATLQGEAGNTIYF. The DNA for the CDR3 is TGTGCCACCCTACAGGGAGAGGCTGGAAACACCATATATTTT.

The chain has TRBV2 and TRBJ2-1; 9 positions agree with TRBD1. Germline lookup yields CDR1 SNHLY and CDR2 FYNNEI. V shed 3 bases and J 5 bases; nucleotides not matched to a gene: 8. This CDR3 has 16 residues. In nucleotides, the CDR3 is TGTGCCAGCAGTGATCCAAGGACAGGGGATGACAATGAGCAGTTCTTC. Translating it yields CASSDPRTGDDNEQFF. Using reference TRBV2 and TRBJ2-1 for the parts outside the CDR3, the full variable domain is EPEVTQTPSHQVTQMGQEVILRCVPISNHLYFYWYRQILGQKVEFLVSFYNNEISEKSEIFDDQFSVERPDGSNFTLKIRSTKLEDSAMYFCASSDPRTGDDNEQFFGPGTRLTVL.

J is TRBJ1-2 and V is TRBV5-1; D not certain. The germline V and J ends were trimmed by 2 bases and 3 bases, with 23 bases remaining between them. The germline V gene encodes CDR1 SGHRS and CDR2 YFSETQ. This CDR3 has 18 residues. The CDR3 loop reads CASSFATRGGTRDYGYTF. In DNA form, the CDR3 reads TGCGCCAGCAGCTTCGCGACTCGGGGAGGCACTAGGGACTATGGCTACACCTTC.

A few counts support this clone. CDR3 nucleotide sequence: TGTGCCAGCAGCCTGGGACTGCCTACCTACGAGCAGTACTTC. Its protein product is CASSLGLPTYEQYF. The J gene is TRBJ2-7, the V gene TRBV11-2, with D possibly TRBD2 on 6 matching bases. Trimming removed 5 bases at V and 2 bases at J, with 13 bases between. The CDR3 covers 14 residues. Germline loops: CDR1 SGHAT, CDR2 FQNNGV.